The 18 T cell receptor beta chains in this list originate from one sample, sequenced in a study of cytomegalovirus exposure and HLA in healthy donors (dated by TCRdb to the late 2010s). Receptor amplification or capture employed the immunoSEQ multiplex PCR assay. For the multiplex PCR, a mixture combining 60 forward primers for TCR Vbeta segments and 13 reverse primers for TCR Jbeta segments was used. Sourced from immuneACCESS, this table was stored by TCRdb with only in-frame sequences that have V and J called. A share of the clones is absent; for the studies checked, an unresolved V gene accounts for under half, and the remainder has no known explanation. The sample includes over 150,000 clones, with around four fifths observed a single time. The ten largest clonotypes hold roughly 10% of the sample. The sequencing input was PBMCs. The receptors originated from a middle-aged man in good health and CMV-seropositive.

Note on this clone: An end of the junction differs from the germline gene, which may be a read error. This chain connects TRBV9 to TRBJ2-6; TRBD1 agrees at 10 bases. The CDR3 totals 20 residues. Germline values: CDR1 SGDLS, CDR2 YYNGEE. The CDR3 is CASSGSTTGGFSSGTNVLTF. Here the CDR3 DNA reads TGTGCCAGCAGCGGATCAACGACAGGGGGCTTTTCTAGTGGGACCAACGTCCTGACTTTC.

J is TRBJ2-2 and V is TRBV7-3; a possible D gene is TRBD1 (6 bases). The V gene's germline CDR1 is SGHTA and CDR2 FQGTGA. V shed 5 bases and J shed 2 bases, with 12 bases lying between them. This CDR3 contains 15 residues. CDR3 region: CASSPGTTNTGELFF. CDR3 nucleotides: TGTGCCAGCAGCCCCGGGACAACAAACACCGGGGAGCTGTTTTTT.

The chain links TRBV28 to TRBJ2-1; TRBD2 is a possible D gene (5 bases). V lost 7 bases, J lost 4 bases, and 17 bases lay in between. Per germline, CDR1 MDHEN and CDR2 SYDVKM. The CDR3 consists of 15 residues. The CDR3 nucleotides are TGTGCCAGCACCCAGAGAGGGTCGGCATACAATGAGCAGTTCTTC. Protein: CASTQRGSAYNEQFF.

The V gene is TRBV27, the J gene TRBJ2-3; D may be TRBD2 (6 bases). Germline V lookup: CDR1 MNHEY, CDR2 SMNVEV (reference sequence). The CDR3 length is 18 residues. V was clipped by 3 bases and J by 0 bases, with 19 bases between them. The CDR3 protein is CASSLEGLDQTSTDTQYF. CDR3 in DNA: TGTGCCAGCAGTTTGGAGGGGCTGGACCAGACTAGCACAGATACGCAGTATTTT.

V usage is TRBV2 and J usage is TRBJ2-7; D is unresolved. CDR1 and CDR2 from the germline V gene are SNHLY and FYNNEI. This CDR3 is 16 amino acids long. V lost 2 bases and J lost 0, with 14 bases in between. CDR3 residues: CASSERGQLSSYEQYF. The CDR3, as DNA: TGTGCCAGCAGTGAAAGAGGTCAGCTGAGCTCCTACGAGCAGTACTTC.

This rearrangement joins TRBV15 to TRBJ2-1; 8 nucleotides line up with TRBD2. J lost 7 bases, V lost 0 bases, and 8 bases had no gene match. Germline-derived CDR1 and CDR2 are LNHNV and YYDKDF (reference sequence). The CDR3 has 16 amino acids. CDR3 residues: CATSREGGRFMNEQFF. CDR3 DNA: TGTGCCACCAGCAGAGAGGGCGGGAGGTTTATGAATGAGCAGTTCTTC.

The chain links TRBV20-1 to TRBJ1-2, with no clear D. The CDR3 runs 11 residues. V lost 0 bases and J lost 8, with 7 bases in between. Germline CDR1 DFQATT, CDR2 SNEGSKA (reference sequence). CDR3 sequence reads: CSARDDGGYTF. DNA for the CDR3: TGCAGTGCTAGAGATGATGGCGGCTACACCTTC.

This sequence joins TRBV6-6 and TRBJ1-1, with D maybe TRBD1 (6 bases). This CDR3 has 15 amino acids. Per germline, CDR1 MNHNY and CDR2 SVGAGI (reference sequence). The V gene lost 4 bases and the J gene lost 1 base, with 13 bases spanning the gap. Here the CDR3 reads CASSFGGGRNTEAFF. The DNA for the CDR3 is TGTGCCAGCAGTTTCGGGGGGGGCCGGAACACTGAAGCTTTCTTT.

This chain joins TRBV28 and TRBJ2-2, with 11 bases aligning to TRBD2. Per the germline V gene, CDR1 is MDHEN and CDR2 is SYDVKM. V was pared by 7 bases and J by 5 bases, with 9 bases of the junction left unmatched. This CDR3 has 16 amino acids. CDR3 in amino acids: CASTLLAGVQTGELFF. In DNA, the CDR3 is TGTGCCAGCACCCTACTAGCGGGAGTACAAACCGGGGAGCTGTTTTTT.

The CDR3 sequence: CASSAREYPYEQYF. Written as DNA, the CDR3 is TGTGCCAGCAGCGCTCGGGAATACCCCTACGAGCAGTACTTC. V and J are TRBV9 and TRBJ2-7; maybe TRBD2 (5 bases). The CDR3 extends over 14 amino acids. The germline V and J ends were trimmed by 3 bases and 2 bases, with 12 bases remaining between them. Germline CDR1 is SGDLS and CDR2 is YYNGEE.

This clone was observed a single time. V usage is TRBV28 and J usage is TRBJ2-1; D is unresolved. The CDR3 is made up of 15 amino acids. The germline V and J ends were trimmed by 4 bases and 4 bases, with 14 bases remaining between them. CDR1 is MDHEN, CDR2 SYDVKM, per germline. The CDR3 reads CASSSLSKIYNEQFF. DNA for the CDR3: TGTGCCAGCAGTTCCCTAAGCAAAATATACAATGAGCAGTTCTTC. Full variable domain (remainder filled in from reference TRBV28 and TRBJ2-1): DVKVTQSSRYLVKRTGEKVFLECVQDMDHENMFWYRQDPGLGLRLIYFSYDVKMKEKGDIPEGYSVSREKKERFSLILESASTNQTSMYLCASSSLSKIYNEQFFGPGTRLTVL.

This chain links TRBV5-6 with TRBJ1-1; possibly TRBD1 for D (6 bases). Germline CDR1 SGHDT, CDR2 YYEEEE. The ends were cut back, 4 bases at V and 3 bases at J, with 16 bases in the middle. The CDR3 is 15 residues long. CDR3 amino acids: CASSTVQGRYTEAFF. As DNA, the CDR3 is TGTGCCAGCAGCACGGTACAGGGCCGGTACACTGAAGCTTTCTTT.

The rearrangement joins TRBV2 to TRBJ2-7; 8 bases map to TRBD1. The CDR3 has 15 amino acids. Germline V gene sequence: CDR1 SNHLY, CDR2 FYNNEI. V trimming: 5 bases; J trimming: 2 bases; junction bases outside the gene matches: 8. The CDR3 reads CASSSDRGPPYEQYF. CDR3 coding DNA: TGTGCCAGCAGTTCCGACAGGGGACCTCCCTACGAGCAGTACTTC.

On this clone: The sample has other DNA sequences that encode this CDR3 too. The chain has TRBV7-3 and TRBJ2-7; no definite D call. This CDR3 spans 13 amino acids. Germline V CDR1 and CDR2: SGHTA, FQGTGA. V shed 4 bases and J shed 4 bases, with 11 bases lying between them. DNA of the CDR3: TGTGCCAGCAGCTCCTATCGAGGTTACGAGCAGTACTTC. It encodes CASSSYRGYEQYF. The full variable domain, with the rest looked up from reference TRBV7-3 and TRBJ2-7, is GAGVSQTPSNKVTEKGKYVELRCDPISGHTALYWYRQSLGQGPEFLIYFQGTGAADDSGLPNDRFFAVRPEGSVSTLKIQRTERGDSAVYLCASSSYRGYEQYFGPGTRLTVT.

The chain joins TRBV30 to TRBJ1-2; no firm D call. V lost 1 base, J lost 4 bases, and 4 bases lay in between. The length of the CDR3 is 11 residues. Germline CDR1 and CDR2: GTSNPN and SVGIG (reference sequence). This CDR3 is CAWSGAYGYTF. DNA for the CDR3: TGTGCCTGGAGTGGGGCCTATGGCTACACCTTC. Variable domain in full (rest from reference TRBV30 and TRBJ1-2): SQTIHQWPATLVQPVGSPLSLECTVEGTSNPNLYWYRQAAGRGLQLLFYSVGIGQISSEVPQNLSASRPQDRQFILSSKKLLLSDSGFYLCAWSGAYGYTFGSGTRLTVV.

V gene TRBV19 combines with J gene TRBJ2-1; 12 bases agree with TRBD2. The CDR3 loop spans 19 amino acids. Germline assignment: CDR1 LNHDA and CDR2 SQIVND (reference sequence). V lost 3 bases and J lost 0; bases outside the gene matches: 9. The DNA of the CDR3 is TGTGCCAGTAGTATCCGCGGACTAGCGGGGCCAAGCTCCTACAATGAGCAGTTCTTC. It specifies CASSIRGLAGPSSYNEQFF.

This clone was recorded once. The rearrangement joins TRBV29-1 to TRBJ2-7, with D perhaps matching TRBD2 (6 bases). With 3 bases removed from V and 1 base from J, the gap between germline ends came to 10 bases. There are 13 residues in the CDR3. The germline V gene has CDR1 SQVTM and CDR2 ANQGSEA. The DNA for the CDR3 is TGCAGCGTTGATGGAGCGGGTTCCTACGAGCAGTACTTC. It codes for CSVDGAGSYEQYF.

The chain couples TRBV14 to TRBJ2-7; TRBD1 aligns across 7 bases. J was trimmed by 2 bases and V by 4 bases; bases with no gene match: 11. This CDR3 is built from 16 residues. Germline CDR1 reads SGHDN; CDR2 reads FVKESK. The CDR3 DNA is TGTGCCAGCAGCCGAGGATCAAGGGGGCTCCCCTACGAGCAGTACTTC. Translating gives CASSRGSRGLPYEQYF.